The sequence of this T cell receptor (beta chain) was determined in a study of control samples from healthy donors and cancer patients. TCRdb keeps only in-frame clones here, not all; method: immunoSEQ multiplex PCR. The sample carries about 77,000 clones, 80% to 95% recorded once. Germline-derived CDR1 and CDR2 are GTSNPN and SVGIG (reference sequence). The ends lost 3 bases at V and 5 bases at J; junction bases unmatched: 6. The CDR3 spans 15 residues. The chain combines TRBV30 with TRBJ2-2; TRBD2 agrees at 10 bases. The receptor was derived from a woman aged 55 to 70 in good health. Source material: blood. CDR3 in DNA: TGTGCCTGGAGCCGTTCTAGCGGGAGTACCGGGGAGCTGTTTTTT. Its translation: CAWSRSSGSTGELFF.